Below, 31 T cell receptor beta chains from the same sample are listed, as sequenced in a study of early T cells in non-severe SARS-CoV-2 infection. TCRdb reprocessed the 5' RACE reads via MiXCR and lists one record per CDR3 protein. Of about 11,000 distinct CDR3 sequences listed, around 5% are singletons. What was sequenced was whole blood. These receptors were collected from an adult who was a healthcare worker with PCR-confirmed SARS-CoV-2 infection or an uninfected control (not recorded which).

The chain is built from TRBV7-9 and TRBJ1-6; D call uncertain. The CDR3 spans 15 residues. Germline lookup yields CDR1 SEHNR and CDR2 FQNEAQ (reference sequence). V dropped 2 bases and J dropped 10 bases, with 15 bases sitting between them. In DNA, the CDR3 is TGTGCCAGCAGCTTAATCCTAACTGTGGAATCACCCCTCCACTTT. It encodes CASSLILTVESPLHF.

This clonotype has a count of ten or more. The genes are TRBV7-2 and TRBJ1-2; D possibly corresponds to TRBD1 (5 bases). In germline, CDR1 is SGHTA, CDR2 FQGNSA. Trimming removed 4 bases at V and 1 base at J, with 10 bases between. CDR3 size: 14 residues. The CDR3 region is CASSWDSYNYGYTF. In nucleotides, the CDR3 is TGTGCCAGCAGCTGGGACTCTTATAACTATGGCTACACCTTC.

This clonotype counts as medium-sized. V is TRBV7-8 and J is TRBJ1-6, with D perhaps TRBD1 (6 bases). V was shortened by 5 bases and J by 7 bases, with 15 bases between the two germline ends. The CDR3 is made up of 15 amino acids. From germline, CDR1 is SGHVS and CDR2 FQNEAQ. The CDR3 nucleotides are TGTGCCAGCAGCCCGAGTCAGGGGACCAATTCACCCCTCCACTTT. Translating gives CASSPSQGTNSPLHF.

This clonotype was counted only a few times. The CDR3 reads CASSLRSGGRGYTF. The CDR3 region has the DNA TGTGCCAGCAGCTTACGCTCAGGGGGCCGGGGCTACACCTTC. V usage is TRBV7-6 and J usage is TRBJ1-2; 8 bases match TRBD1. Germline V lookup: CDR1 SGHVS, CDR2 FNYEAQ. This CDR3 contains 14 residues. Trimming cost V 2 bases and J 8 bases; bases outside gene matches: 7.

The chain's CDR3 is CASSSPTTSGGQETQYF. The DNA for the CDR3 is TGTGCCAGCAGCTCCCCCACAACTAGCGGGGGACAAGAGACCCAGTACTTC. The chain carries TRBV5-6 and TRBJ2-5; TRBD2 matches at 11 bases. The CDR3 contains 17 residues. Per the germline V gene, CDR1 is SGHDT and CDR2 is YYEEEE. The J segment lost 2 bases and the V segment lost 3 bases, leaving 9 bases of the junction unmatched.

This clonotype is labeled medium-sized. The chain is built from TRBV10-2 and TRBJ2-2, with D unclear. This CDR3 is built from 15 residues. The germline V gene has CDR1 WSHSY and CDR2 SAAADI. Trimming pared 7 bases from V and 3 bases from J, leaving 15 bases between. The CDR3: CASTSSPLDTGELFF. The CDR3 DNA reads TGCGCCAGCACGAGTTCCCCCTTGGACACCGGGGAGCTGTTTTTT.

This clonotype came up many times. The chain has TRBV7-2 and TRBJ1-4, with D perhaps matching TRBD1 (6 bases). V was clipped by 0 bases and J by 7 bases, with 12 bases between them. The CDR3 contains 15 residues. Germline CDR1 reads SGHTA; CDR2 reads FQGNSA. This CDR3 reads CASSLAGARSEKLFF. The CDR3 DNA is TGTGCCAGCAGCTTAGCGGGGGCGAGGAGTGAAAAACTGTTTTTT.

Sample share makes this clonotype medium-sized. J is TRBJ2-7 and V is TRBV18, with 8 positions matching TRBD1. Trimming cost V 3 bases and J 3 bases; bases outside gene matches: 7. Germline CDR1 and CDR2: KGHSH and LQKENI. The CDR3 consists of 15 residues. Here the CDR3 reads CASSPAGQGNYEQYF. CDR3 in DNA: TGTGCCAGCTCACCTGCCGGACAGGGTAACTACGAGCAGTACTTC.

This clonotype was recorded at least ten times. The chain combines TRBV7-2 with TRBJ2-5; D gene unclear. Germline V gene data show CDR1 as SGHTA and CDR2 as FQGNSA. V lost 7 bases and J lost 2, with 14 bases in between. This CDR3 region has 14 residues. The CDR3 is CASTNRAGQETQYF. The CDR3 coding sequence is TGTGCCAGCACCAACCGAGCCGGACAAGAGACCCAGTACTTC.

By proportion, this clonotype is medium-sized. The chain joins TRBV7-2 to TRBJ2-7; possible D gene TRBD2, 5 bases. The CDR3 consists of 13 residues. Germline V gene sequence: CDR1 SGHTA, CDR2 FQGNSA. V was cut by 5 bases and J by 6 bases, with 14 bases left in between. CDR3 sequence reads: CASSPKWAGEQYF. CDR3 bases: TGTGCCAGCAGCCCAAAATGGGCGGGCGAGCAGTACTTC. The whole variable domain, filled in from reference TRBV7-2 and TRBJ2-7, reads GAGVSQSPSNKVTEKGKDVELRCDPISGHTALYWYRQSLGQGLEFLIYFQGNSAPDKSGLPSDRFSAERTGGSVSTLTIQRTQQEDSAVYLCASSPKWAGEQYFGPGTRLTVT.

The table lists this clonotype with many counts. This chain joins TRBV3-1 and TRBJ2-4; 11 bases line up with TRBD1. CDR1 and CDR2 (germline): LGHDT, YNNKEL (reference sequence). The length of the CDR3 is 16 residues. J was trimmed by 1 base and V by 5 bases; bases with no gene match: 4. CDR3 loop: CASSYRDRGAKNIQYF. The DNA for the CDR3 is TGTGCCAGCAGCTATCGGGACAGGGGGGCCAAAAACATTCAGTACTTC.

This clonotype has at least ten counts. The CDR3 spells CASSSEFQPQHF. The CDR3 coding sequence is TGTGCCAGCAGTAGTGAATTTCAGCCCCAGCATTTT. V gene TRBV12-3 or TRBV12-4 combines with J gene TRBJ1-5; D is uncertain. CDR3 length equals 12 residues. The V end lost 5 bases, the J end lost 6 bases, and 8 bases lay between the germline ends.

This clonotype was counted at least ten times. J is TRBJ2-2 and V is TRBV6-6; D not resolved. CDR3 length: 16 residues. Germline-derived CDR1 and CDR2 are MNHNY and SVGAGI (reference sequence). V was trimmed by 0 bases and J by 0 bases, leaving 8 bases between them. The CDR3 loop reads CASSYSTGANTGELFF. CDR3 sequence (DNA): TGTGCCAGCAGTTACTCAACGGGCGCGAACACCGGGGAGCTGTTTTTT.

This clonotype is labeled as medium-sized (0.01 to 0.1%). The rearrangement uses TRBV7-2 and TRBJ1-4; TRBD1 is a possible D gene (5 bases). The CDR3 runs 15 residues. CDR1 SGHTA and CDR2 FQGNSA come from the germline V gene. The V end lost 5 bases, the J end lost 5 bases, and 15 bases lay between the germline ends. CDR3 bases: TGTGCCAGCAGCCAATCCGGGACCCAGAATGAAAAACTGTTTTTT. Protein sequence: CASSQSGTQNEKLFF.

This clonotype has a count of ten or more. The chain carries TRBV10-2 and TRBJ2-7; D tentatively fits TRBD1 or TRBD2 (7 bases each). This CDR3 spans 12 amino acids. V lost 10 bases and J lost 3, with 13 bases in between. The germline gives CDR1 WSHSY, CDR2 SAAADI. CDR3 in amino acids: CATRGGYYEQYF. CDR3 DNA: TGCGCCACCAGGGGGGGGTACTACGAGCAGTACTTC.

In its sample, this clonotype ranks as medium-sized. Here the CDR3 reads CASSPRQYYGYTF. The CDR3 nucleotides read TGTGCCAGCAGTCCTCGACAGTACTATGGCTACACCTTC. The rearrangement uses TRBV27 and TRBJ1-2; tentative D call: TRBD1 (5 bases). CDR1 and CDR2 from the germline V gene are MNHEY and SMNVEV (reference sequence). Trimming shortened V by 5 bases and J by 3 bases, and 10 bases separated the two germline ends. This CDR3 is built from 13 residues.

This clonotype has a count of ten or more. The chain couples TRBV7-3 to TRBJ2-2, with a possible D match to TRBD2 (6 bases). V shed 4 bases and J shed 1 base, with 7 bases lying between them. Germline V gives CDR1 SGHTA, CDR2 FQGTGA. The CDR3 covers 14 residues. CDR3 in amino acids: CASSSGLNTGELFF. The CDR3 DNA follows: TGTGCCAGCAGCTCGGGACTGAACACCGGGGAGCTGTTTTTT. Combining the CDR3 with reference TRBV7-3 and TRBJ2-2 gives the whole variable domain GAGVSQTPSNKVTEKGKYVELRCDPISGHTALYWYRQSLGQGPEFLIYFQGTGAADDSGLPNDRFFAVRPEGSVSTLKIQRTERGDSAVYLCASSSGLNTGELFFGEGSRLTVL.

This clonotype appeared many times. The chain has TRBV29-1 and TRBJ2-7; 7 bases are a match to TRBD1. V shed 7 bases and J 2 bases; nucleotides not matched to a gene: 11. This CDR3 comprises 14 residues. From germline, CDR1 is SQVTM and CDR2 ANQGSEA. Here the CDR3 reads CSAKWDSNPYEQYF. Here the CDR3 DNA reads TGCAGCGCCAAGTGGGACAGCAATCCCTACGAGCAGTACTTC.

Within the sample, this clonotype is medium-sized. The chain combines TRBV20-1 with TRBJ2-3, with D perhaps TRBD1 or TRBD2 (5 bases each). V gave up 6 bases and J gave up 0 bases, with 13 bases separating them. The germline CDR1 and CDR2 sequences are DFQATT and SNEGSKA (reference sequence). The CDR3 sequence is 14 residues long. The CDR3 bases are TGCAGTGCGCCTTCCGGGGCCAGCACAGATACGCAGTATTTT. Translating it yields CSAPSGASTDTQYF.

This clonotype was found a few times. A read error may produce the germline difference seen at one junction end. CDR3 sequence reads: CASSFDSSENTIYF. CDR3 DNA sequence: TGTGCCAGCAGCTTCGACAGCTCTGAAAACACCATATATTTT. The chain uses TRBV7-2 and TRBJ1-3; TRBD1 is a possible D gene (5 bases). CDR1 SGHTA and CDR2 FQGNSA come from the germline V gene. This CDR3 is built from 14 residues.

This clonotype was seen only a few times. The chain links TRBV20-1 to TRBJ1-2; 7 positions agree with TRBD1. There are 17 residues in the CDR3. V trimming: 0 bases; J trimming: 2 bases; junction bases outside the gene matches: 12. CDR1 is DFQATT and CDR2 is SNEGSKA in the germline V gene (reference sequence). DNA of the CDR3: TGCAGTGCTAGAGATCAGAGGGGGCGGTTCGTAAACTATGGCTACACCTTC. It specifies CSARDQRGRFVNYGYTF.

This clonotype was seen ten or more times. This sequence joins TRBV12-3 or TRBV12-4 and TRBJ2-5, with TRBD1 matching 10 bases. CDR3 size: 18 residues. The V gene end was trimmed by 4 bases and the J gene end by 4 bases; junction bases not matched to a gene: 15. The CDR3 protein is CASSSGTGAWEPGETQYF. In DNA form, the CDR3 reads TGTGCCAGCAGTTCCGGGACAGGGGCTTGGGAGCCAGGAGAGACCCAGTACTTC.

This clonotype was recorded many times. The chain employs TRBV6-6 and TRBJ1-1, with a possible D match to TRBD1 (6 bases). Germline V lookup: CDR1 MNHNY, CDR2 SVGAGI (reference sequence). V was pared by 6 bases and J by 1 base, with 6 bases between. The CDR3 covers 12 residues. This CDR3 is CASRDRNTEAFF. The CDR3 DNA reads as TGTGCCAGCAGGGACAGGAACACTGAAGCTTTCTTT.

This clonotype has ten or more counts. The V gene is TRBV7-2, the J gene TRBJ2-7; D is ambiguous. V lost 1 base to trimming and J lost 3 bases, with 13 bases between them. This CDR3 contains 15 residues. Germline CDR1 is SGHTA and CDR2 is FQGNSA. The CDR3 sequence is CASSLGIPPHYEQYF. DNA for the CDR3: TGTGCCAGCAGCTTAGGTATTCCCCCACACTACGAGCAGTACTTC.

The rearrangement uses TRBV7-8 and TRBJ1-2, with D perhaps TRBD1 (6 bases). The germline V gene has CDR1 SGHVS and CDR2 FQNEAQ. CDR3 length equals 16 residues. Trimming pared 1 base from V and 0 bases from J, leaving 12 bases between. The CDR3 sequence is CASSLVAGEANYGYTF. In nucleotides, the CDR3 is TGTGCCAGCAGCTTAGTAGCAGGGGAAGCTAACTATGGCTACACCTTC.

Many counts were recorded for this clonotype. The genes are TRBV20-1 and TRBJ1-1, with D maybe TRBD1 (5 bases). V lost 0 bases to trimming and J lost 4 bases, with 9 bases between them. Germline V gene data show CDR1 as DFQATT and CDR2 as SNEGSKA (reference sequence). The CDR3 extends over 13 amino acids. In nucleotides, the CDR3 is TGCAGTGCTAGAGAAACGAGGGGCACTGAAGCTTTCTTT. It specifies CSARETRGTEAFF.

The chain uses TRBV5-1 and TRBJ1-6; tentative D call: TRBD1 (6 bases). Trimming pared 2 bases from V and 10 bases from J, leaving 10 bases between. This CDR3 region has 13 residues. From germline, CDR1 is SGHRS and CDR2 YFSETQ. CDR3 in DNA: TGCGCCAGCAGCTTACAGGGCGGGTCACCCCTCCACTTT. This translates into CASSLQGGSPLHF.

In this sample, this clonotype turned up many times. This chain uses TRBV2 with TRBJ2-3; TRBD1 matches at 11 bases. The CDR3 spans 15 residues. J gave up 6 bases and V 6 bases, and 8 bases lay outside the gene matches. Per germline, CDR1 SNHLY and CDR2 FYNNEI. CDR3 sequence: CASRPGQGAFDTQYF. CDR3 in DNA: TGTGCCAGCAGACCTGGACAGGGGGCTTTCGATACGCAGTATTTT.

By sample share, this clonotype is medium-sized. The V call is TRBV6-5, the J call TRBJ1-2; 8 bases align to TRBD1. The length of the CDR3 is 14 residues. Trimming removed 7 bases from V and 0 bases from J; junction bases left unmatched: 4. The V gene's germline CDR1 is MNHEY and CDR2 SVGAGI. The CDR3: CASTRQGTNYGYTF. CDR3 DNA: TGTGCCAGCACTAGACAGGGGACTAACTATGGCTACACCTTC.

Relative to its sample, this clonotype is medium-sized. The chain joins TRBV7-2 to TRBJ1-1; TRBD1 is a possible D gene (5 bases). V dropped 5 bases and J dropped 10 bases, with 20 bases sitting between them. This CDR3 is built from 14 residues. Germline assignment: CDR1 SGHTA and CDR2 FQGNSA. Here the CDR3 DNA reads TGTGCCAGCAGCACCGGGGCGACCAACCCCGGAGCTTTCTTT. This sequence encodes CASSTGATNPGAFF.

This clonotype is categorized as medium-sized. The rearrangement links TRBV7-3 to TRBJ2-3; 10 bases match TRBD2. Losses at the gene ends were 5 bases for V and 2 bases for J; bases not matched to a gene: 4. This CDR3 spans 15 amino acids. Germline CDR1 and CDR2: SGHTA and FQGTGA. The CDR3: CASSLGLAATDTQYF. The CDR3 coding sequence is TGTGCCAGCAGCCTCGGACTAGCGGCCACAGATACGCAGTATTTT.